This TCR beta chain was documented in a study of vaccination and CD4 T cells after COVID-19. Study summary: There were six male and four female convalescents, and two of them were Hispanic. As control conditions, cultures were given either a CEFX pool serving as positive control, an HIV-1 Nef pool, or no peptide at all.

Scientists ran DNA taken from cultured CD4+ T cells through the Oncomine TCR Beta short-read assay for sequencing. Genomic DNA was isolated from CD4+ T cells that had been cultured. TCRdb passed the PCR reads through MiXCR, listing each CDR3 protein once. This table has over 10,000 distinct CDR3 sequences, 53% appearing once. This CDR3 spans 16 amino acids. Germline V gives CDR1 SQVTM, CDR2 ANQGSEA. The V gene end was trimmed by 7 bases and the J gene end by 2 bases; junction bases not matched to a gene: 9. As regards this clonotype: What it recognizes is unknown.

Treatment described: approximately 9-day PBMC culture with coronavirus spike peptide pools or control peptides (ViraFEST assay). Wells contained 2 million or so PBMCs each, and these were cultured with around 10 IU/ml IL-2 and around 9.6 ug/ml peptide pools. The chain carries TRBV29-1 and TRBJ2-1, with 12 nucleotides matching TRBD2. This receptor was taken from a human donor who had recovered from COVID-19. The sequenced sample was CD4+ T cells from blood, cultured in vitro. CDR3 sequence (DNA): TGCAGCGGGACGGGACTAGCGGGCGAGCCCTACAATGAGCAGTTCTTC. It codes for CSGTGLAGEPYNEQFF.